These T cell receptor beta chains were read from a single sample in a study of T cells expressing NK-cell markers. TCRdb reprocessed the 5' RACE reads and reports one entry per CDR3 protein, with no DNA. The sample totals hundreds of thousands of distinct CDR3 sequences. Sequencing was carried out using blood T cells: a sorted CD56 or NKG2C T cell subset, CD4+ or CD8+ T cells, or bulk PBMC T cells (not recorded which). The receptors shown here come from a woman between 18 and 70 years old in good health. Each CDR3 is given with its conserved first and last residue.

cdr3_aa	v_call	j_call
CASSFTRVVTGELFF	TRBV7-2	TRBJ2-2
CSASFSDGPFYGYTF	TRBV20-1	TRBJ1-2
CASSPGLAASSYEQYF	TRBV27	TRBJ2-7
CASSSPRTGVIAGANVLTF	TRBV11-2	TRBJ2-6
CATRRWRGPTDTQYF	TRBV6-1	TRBJ2-3
CASSGNSYEQYF	TRBV9	TRBJ2-7
CASRGSGIGTGELFF	TRBV7-3	TRBJ2-2
CASSLGATGASYNEQFF	TRBV12-3/TRBV12-4	TRBJ2-1
CASSSGRNSPLHF	TRBV7-2	TRBJ1-6
CASSQEVSGLEKYF	TRBV4-1	TRBJ2-4
CASSPLAGGSNEQFF	TRBV6-1	TRBJ2-1
CSVGHSSSYNEQFF	TRBV29-1	TRBJ2-1
CASSLSTDTQYF	TRBV5-1	TRBJ2-3
CASSITGDPYNEQFF	TRBV5-1	TRBJ2-1
CASYGTRGLEQYF	TRBV28	TRBJ2-7
CSVDNRREETQYF	TRBV29-1	TRBJ2-5
CSATSGGGHNEQFF	TRBV29-1	TRBJ2-1
CASSPFNEQFF	TRBV18	TRBJ2-1
CASSQDGAGELFF	TRBV4-2	TRBJ2-2
CTTGVNTEAFF	TRBV20-1	TRBJ1-1
CATSDQTRGGLDTQYF	TRBV24-1	TRBJ2-3
CASSPLSGMADEQYF	TRBV18	TRBJ2-7
CASSIRDYAVYEQYF	TRBV5-6	TRBJ2-7
CATSRSVGTQETQYF	TRBV15	TRBJ2-5
CASSSPTSGVGGELFF	TRBV12-3/TRBV12-4	TRBJ2-2
CSARDSRQGADTEAFF	TRBV20-1	TRBJ1-1
CASSLHRTAGNEQFF	TRBV7-9	TRBJ2-1
CASTRLDRPFFNEQFF	TRBV3-1	TRBJ2-1
CSASSGRTSNEQFF	TRBV20-1	TRBJ2-1
CASSQLEGSGENQYF	TRBV4-1	TRBJ2-5
CASSGGTRYEQYF	TRBV5-1	TRBJ2-7
CASSPRGENEQFF	TRBV7-3	TRBJ2-1
CASSLGLAGNQETQYF	TRBV5-1	TRBJ2-5
CASSWTGTRDTQYF	TRBV7-8	TRBJ2-3
CASSLPGPGELFF	TRBV12-3/TRBV12-4	TRBJ2-2
CASSYSWTGPGELFF	TRBV6-2/TRBV6-3	TRBJ2-2
CASSSSGTSFHEQFF	TRBV7-8	TRBJ2-1
CASSLLAGGFQETQYF	TRBV10-2	TRBJ2-5
CSVFSWQDITDTQYF	TRBV29-1	TRBJ2-3
CASSQGRTSNQPQHF	TRBV9	TRBJ1-5
CASFPGVRANEQFF	TRBV13	TRBJ2-1
CASMWEPRTDTQYF	TRBV6-1	TRBJ2-3
CASSGLGSSYNEQFF	TRBV6-1	TRBJ2-1
CASSRHRAGNTIYF	TRBV12-3/TRBV12-4	TRBJ1-3
CASSFGRDRGVARRF	TRBV12-3/TRBV12-4	TRBJ2-7
CSASPEDRGNQPQHF	TRBV20-1	TRBJ1-5
CASSSRRQGQKDTQYF	TRBV7-2	TRBJ2-3
CASSLGATLRAPSYEQYF	TRBV11-1	TRBJ2-7
CASSSGGANEKLFF	TRBV7-6	TRBJ1-4
CSVIRANRGGELFF	TRBV20-1	TRBJ2-2
CASIYWTGTYTDTQYF	TRBV7-9	TRBJ2-3
CASGGLIRGELFF	TRBV12-5	TRBJ2-2
CATGTSGRTDTQYF	TRBV10-3	TRBJ2-3
CASRPRGTNTEAFF	TRBV6-1	TRBJ1-1
CASRSGGSHQPQHF	TRBV25-1	TRBJ1-5
CSAPGGGSTYNEQFF	TRBV29-1	TRBJ2-1
CSATKQGNKNIQYF	TRBV20-1	TRBJ2-4
CASSSVAGFYTGELFF	TRBV5-1	TRBJ2-2